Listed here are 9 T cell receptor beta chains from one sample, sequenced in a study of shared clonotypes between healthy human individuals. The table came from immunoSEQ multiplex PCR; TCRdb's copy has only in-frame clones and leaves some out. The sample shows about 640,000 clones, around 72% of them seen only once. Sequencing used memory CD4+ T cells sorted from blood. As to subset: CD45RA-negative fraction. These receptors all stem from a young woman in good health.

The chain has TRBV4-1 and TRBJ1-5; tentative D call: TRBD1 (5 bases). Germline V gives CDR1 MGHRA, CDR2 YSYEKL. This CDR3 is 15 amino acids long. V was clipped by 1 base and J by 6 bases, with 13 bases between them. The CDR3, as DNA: TGCGCCAGCAGCCAAGGGGGAGGAGACAGTCAGCCCCAGCATTTT. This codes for CASSQGGGDSQPQHF.

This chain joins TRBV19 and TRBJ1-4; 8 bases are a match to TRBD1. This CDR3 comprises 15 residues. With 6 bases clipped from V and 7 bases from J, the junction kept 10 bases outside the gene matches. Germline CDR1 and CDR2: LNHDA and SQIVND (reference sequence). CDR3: CASSTTRTGSEKLFF. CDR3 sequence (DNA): TGTGCCAGTAGCACAACGAGGACAGGGAGTGAAAAACTGTTTTTT.

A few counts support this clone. CDR3 bases: TGCGCCAGCAGTGAAGGGGCTCAGTGGAGTTCAGATACGCAGTATTTT. This encodes CASSEGAQWSSDTQYF. The V call is TRBV10-1, the J call TRBJ2-3, with D perhaps TRBD1 (5 bases). CDR1 WNHNN and CDR2 SYGVQD come from the germline V gene (reference sequence). The V gene lost 3 bases and the J gene lost 4 bases, with 17 bases spanning the gap. This CDR3 is built from 16 residues.

The CDR3 reads CASSAGQDQPQHF. Written as DNA, the CDR3 is TGTGCCAGCAGCGCCGGACAAGATCAGCCCCAGCATTTT. The chain employs TRBV5-4 and TRBJ1-5, with D possibly matching TRBD1 (5 bases). This CDR3 has 13 amino acids. V gave up 4 bases and J gave up 5 bases, with 10 bases separating them. Per the germline V gene, CDR1 is SGHNT and CDR2 is YYREEE (reference sequence).

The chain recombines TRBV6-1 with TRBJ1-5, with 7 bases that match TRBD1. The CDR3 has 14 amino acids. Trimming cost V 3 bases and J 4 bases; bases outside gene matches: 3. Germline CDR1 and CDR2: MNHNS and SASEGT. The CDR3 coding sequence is TGTGCCAGCAGTGAGGGACAGACTAATCAGCCCCAGCATTTT. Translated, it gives CASSEGQTNQPQHF.

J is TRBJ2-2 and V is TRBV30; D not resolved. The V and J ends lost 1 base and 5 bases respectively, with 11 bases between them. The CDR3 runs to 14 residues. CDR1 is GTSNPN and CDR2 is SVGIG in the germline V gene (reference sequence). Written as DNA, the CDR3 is TGTGCCTGGAGTGGTCTAGTACAAACCGGGGAGCTGTTTTTT. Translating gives CAWSGLVQTGELFF.

CDR3 sequence (DNA): TGTGCCATCAACCCAGGGGGTAGCCACGAGCAGTACTTC. Protein product: CAINPGGSHEQYF. This sequence joins TRBV10-3 and TRBJ2-7, with 7 bases lining up with TRBD1. There are 13 residues in the CDR3. V trimming: 7 bases; J trimming: 5 bases; junction bases outside the gene matches: 8. In germline, CDR1 is ENHRY, CDR2 SYGVKD.

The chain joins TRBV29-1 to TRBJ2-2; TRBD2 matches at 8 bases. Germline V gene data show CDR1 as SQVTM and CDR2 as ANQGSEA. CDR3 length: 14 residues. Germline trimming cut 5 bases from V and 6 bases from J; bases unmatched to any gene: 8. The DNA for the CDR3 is TGCAGCGTTCTTACCGGGAGGGCCGCCGGGGAGCTGTTTTTT. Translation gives CSVLTGRAAGELFF.

In nucleotides, the CDR3 is TGTGCCAGCAGCTTAGTGCCGGGGGCGGGATACGAGCAGTACTTC. The encoded protein is CASSLVPGAGYEQYF. This chain links TRBV7-8 with TRBJ2-7, with D perhaps TRBD1 or TRBD2 (6 bases each). CDR3 size: 15 residues. Looked up from germline, CDR1 is SGHVS and CDR2 is FQNEAQ. The V and J ends lost 1 base and 4 bases respectively, with 14 bases between them. The complete variable domain, with remaining parts taken from reference TRBV7-8 and TRBJ2-7, reads GAGVSQSPRYKVAKRGQDVALRCDPISGHVSLFWYQQALGQGPEFLTYFQNEAQLDKSGLPSDRFFAERPEGSVSTLKIQRTQQEDSAVYLCASSLVPGAGYEQYFGPGTRLTVT.